The TCR beta chain under discussion was sequenced for a study of T cell responses to AZD1222 COVID-19 vaccine. General study points: Compared with day 0, the breadth and depth of the Spike-specific TCR repertoire rose significantly after two doses of AZD1222.

Libraries were prepared by immunoSEQ multiplex PCR; TCRdb keeps only in-frame clonotypes and omits some of them. Here the sample spans 90,000 to 120,000 clones, under 95% being singletons. The ends lost 2 bases at V and 2 bases at J; junction bases unmatched: 8. Germline-derived CDR1 and CDR2 are LNHDA and SQIVND (reference sequence). There are 18 residues in the CDR3. This clone was seen once. The antigen is unknown. This sequence originates from an adult in good health. The sample consisted of peripheral blood, taken on day 0 of AZD1222 vaccination. V usage is TRBV19 and J usage is TRBJ2-6, with 8 bases matching TRBD1. The CDR3 spells CASSIIGQGVPGANVLTF. The CDR3 nucleotides are TGTGCCAGTAGTATAATCGGACAGGGCGTCCCTGGGGCCAACGTCCTGACTTTC.